These 32 T cell receptor beta chains share one sample of origin, sequenced in a study of radiation and T cells in renal cell carcinoma. This table comes from immunoSEQ multiplex PCR, and its TCRdb copy is limited to in-frame clones, with some not included. This sample yields tens of thousands of clones, of which 85% are seen a single time; 9.4% belongs to the top ten. The time point was: blood 4 weeks post-SBRT, at nephrectomy. Described treatment: 15 Gy SBRT to primary tumor, nephrectomy 4 weeks later. The input for sequencing was blood, taken from a patient whose treatment included radiotherapy and nephrectomy. The source of these receptors is a man over 45 with renal cell carcinoma.

This chain joins TRBV6-1 and TRBJ1-5; TRBD1 agrees at 7 bases. The germline V gene encodes CDR1 MNHNS and CDR2 SASEGT. V lost 2 bases, J lost 4 bases, and 5 bases stayed unmatched. This CDR3 contains 15 residues. CDR3 in amino acids: CASSEPPGGNQPQHF. DNA of the CDR3: TGTGCCAGCAGTGAACCACCAGGGGGGAATCAGCCCCAGCATTTT.

The chain combines TRBV18 with TRBJ1-1; the match to TRBD1 covers 10 bases. Germline V gene lookup returns CDR1 KGHSH and CDR2 LQKENI. This CDR3 is built from 17 residues. The J segment lost 0 bases and the V segment lost 6 bases, leaving 10 bases of the junction unmatched. The CDR3 DNA follows: TGTGCCAGCTCGCTGCGGGACAGGGGCGGGATGAACACTGAAGCTTTCTTT. Encoded protein: CASSLRDRGGMNTEAFF.

The CDR3 DNA is TGTGCCAGTAGTATAGAACTAGCGATTTACGGGGAGCTGTTTTTT. It specifies CASSIELAIYGELFF. The chain employs TRBV19 and TRBJ2-2; 7 bases are shared with TRBD2. This CDR3 has 15 amino acids. In germline, CDR1 is LNHDA, CDR2 SQIVND (reference sequence). J lost 7 bases, V lost 0 bases, and 5 bases had no gene match.

V and J are TRBV5-1 and TRBJ1-4; no definite D call. The CDR3 length is 13 residues. The germline V gene encodes CDR1 SGHRS and CDR2 YFSETQ. V lost 4 bases to trimming and J lost 7 bases, with 11 bases between them. CDR3 sequence: CASSADPSEKLFF. CDR3 DNA sequence: TGCGCCAGCAGCGCAGACCCTAGTGAAAAACTGTTTTTT.

V is TRBV28 and J is TRBJ1-2; D possibly corresponds to TRBD1 (5 bases). CDR1 and CDR2 from the germline V gene are MDHEN and SYDVKM. V lost 2 bases and J 8 bases, leaving 18 bases between the germline ends. The CDR3 sequence is 15 residues long. The CDR3 bases are TGTGCCAGCAGTTTAGTTAGCGTTGCAGGGACCGGCTACACCTTC. It specifies CASSLVSVAGTGYTF.

Concerning this clone: A read error may account for a junction end that differs from germline. The chain employs TRBV7-7 and TRBJ2-5; possibly TRBD2 for D (5 bases). Germline values: CDR1 SSHAT, CDR2 FNYEAQ (reference sequence). This CDR3 has 14 amino acids. The CDR3: CASSSRMGEETQYF. The CDR3 DNA reads as TGTGCTAGCAGCTCCAGGATGGGAGAAGAGACCCAGTACTTC.

The CDR3: CASSEGRQSYNEQFF. The CDR3 coding sequence is TGTGCCAGCAGTGAAGGGAGACAGTCCTACAATGAGCAGTTCTTC. This chain joins TRBV6-1 and TRBJ2-1, with D maybe TRBD1 (5 bases). The CDR3 contains 15 residues. V gave up 1 base and J gave up 1 base, with 8 bases separating them. Germline V lookup: CDR1 MNHNS, CDR2 SASEGT.

The CDR3 sequence: CASRQPGTGSNQPQHF. CDR3 nucleotides: TGTGCCAGTAGACAACCAGGGACAGGGTCAAATCAGCCCCAGCATTTT. The chain recombines TRBV19 with TRBJ1-5, with 9 bases matching TRBD1. Looked up from germline, CDR1 is LNHDA and CDR2 is SQIVND (reference sequence). The CDR3 is 16 residues long. Losses at the gene ends were 6 bases for V and 4 bases for J; bases not matched to a gene: 10.

Notes on this clone: One end of the junction does not line up with germline, which may come from a read error. In DNA form, the CDR3 reads TGTGCTAGCAGCTTGATCGGCGCGAACACCGGGGAGCTGTTTTTT. Protein sequence: CASSLIGANTGELFF. This sequence joins TRBV7-7 and TRBJ2-2; D is unclear. Per germline, CDR1 SSHAT and CDR2 FNYEAQ (reference sequence). CDR3 length: 15 amino acids.

This chain links TRBV28 with TRBJ1-4; D gene ambiguous. V shed 2 bases and J shed 3 bases, with 4 bases lying between them. The CDR3 totals 13 residues. Germline CDR1 is MDHEN and CDR2 is SYDVKM. The CDR3 nucleotides are TGTGCCAGCAGTTTACGGTCTAATGAAAAACTGTTTTTT. It codes for CASSLRSNEKLFF.

The gene calls are TRBV15 and TRBJ1-3; a possible D gene is TRBD1 (6 bases). Germline loops: CDR1 LNHNV, CDR2 YYDKDF (reference sequence). The CDR3 covers 14 residues. Trimming removed 8 bases from V and 4 bases from J, with 15 bases in between. The CDR3 spells CATCIGGRGNTIYF. As DNA, the CDR3 is TGTGCCACCTGCATTGGGGGCCGAGGAAACACCATATATTTT.

The rearrangement uses TRBV5-1 and TRBJ1-1; D ambiguous. This CDR3 contains 14 residues. Germline V gene lookup returns CDR1 SGHRS and CDR2 YFSETQ. V was trimmed by 0 bases and J by 11 bases, leaving 17 bases between them. CDR3 loop: CASSLAGGSSVAFF. CDR3 DNA: TGCGCCAGCAGCTTGGCAGGAGGTTCTTCTGTGGCTTTCTTT.

The table lists this clone with a few counts. J is TRBJ2-7 and V is TRBV19; 9 bases are shared with TRBD2. The ends lost 7 bases at V and 6 bases at J; junction bases unmatched: 7. The CDR3 is made up of 13 amino acids. CDR1 LNHDA and CDR2 SQIVND come from the germline V gene (reference sequence). This CDR3 is CASTGGRGGEQYF. The DNA for the CDR3 is TGTGCCAGTACTGGCGGGAGGGGGGGCGAGCAGTACTTC.

This sequence joins TRBV7-2 and TRBJ2-1; 7 nucleotides match TRBD1. Trimming cost V 5 bases and J 3 bases; bases outside gene matches: 7. This CDR3 has 15 amino acids. Germline CDR1 SGHTA, CDR2 FQGNSA. The CDR3 loop reads CASSTTGTVYNEQFF. As DNA, the CDR3 is TGTGCCAGCAGCACAACTGGGACAGTCTACAATGAGCAGTTCTTC.

The chain employs TRBV14 and TRBJ2-5; TRBD2 agrees at 7 bases. The CDR3 spans 15 residues. Trimming removed 4 bases from V and 2 bases from J; junction bases left unmatched: 7. The V gene's germline CDR1 is SGHDN and CDR2 FVKESK. This CDR3 reads CASSPQLATQETQYF. For the CDR3, the DNA is TGTGCCAGCAGCCCCCAACTAGCGACACAAGAGACCCAGTACTTC.

The rearrangement joins TRBV11-2 to TRBJ1-1, with D possibly matching TRBD1 (6 bases). CDR3 length equals 15 residues. V shed 2 bases and J shed 0 bases, with 10 bases lying between them. Per the germline V gene, CDR1 is SGHAT and CDR2 is FQNNGV. The CDR3 bases are TGTGCCAGCAGCTTACCTGGACAGATGAACACTGAAGCTTTCTTT. This sequence encodes CASSLPGQMNTEAFF.

The rearrangement joins TRBV12-5 to TRBJ2-1; no definite D call. CDR1 LGHNT and CDR2 FRNRAP come from the germline V gene. The CDR3 is 11 residues long. Trimming pared 7 bases from V and 9 bases from J, leaving 10 bases between. The CDR3 loop is CASASPVEQFF. For the CDR3, the DNA is TGTGCTAGTGCCTCCCCGGTTGAGCAGTTCTTC.

This chain joins TRBV7-9 and TRBJ2-3, with a possible D match to TRBD2 (5 bases). Trimming left V 5 bases short and J 0 bases short, with 6 bases between. Germline loops: CDR1 SEHNR, CDR2 FQNEAQ (reference sequence). CDR3 length: 13 amino acids. This CDR3 is CASSPGSTDTQYF. CDR3 nucleotide sequence: TGTGCCAGCAGCCCGGGAAGCACAGATACGCAGTATTTT. The complete variable domain, with remaining parts taken from reference TRBV7-9 and TRBJ2-3, reads DTGVSQNPRHKITKRGQNVTFRCDPISEHNRLYWYRQTLGQGPEFLTYFQNEAQLEKSRLLSDRFSAERPKGSFSTLEIQRTEQGDSAMYLCASSPGSTDTQYFGPGTRLTVL.

The chain uses TRBV5-8 and TRBJ1-1, with D unresolved. CDR1 is SGHTS and CDR2 is YDEGEE in the germline V gene. This CDR3 region has 13 residues. Deletions cut 1 base from V and 6 bases from J, with 10 bases between. CDR3 amino acids: CASSLSWGAEAFF. In DNA, the CDR3 is TGTGCCAGCAGCTTGTCTTGGGGTGCTGAAGCTTTCTTT.

The chain combines TRBV7-9 with TRBJ2-1; 7 nucleotides align to TRBD2. CDR1 is SEHNR and CDR2 is FQNEAQ in the germline V gene (reference sequence). The CDR3 loop spans 12 amino acids. The ends lost 5 bases at V and 8 bases at J; junction bases unmatched: 3. CDR3 in DNA: TGTGCCAGCAGCCAACGGGGGGATGAGCAGTTCTTC. Amino acids: CASSQRGDEQFF.

This chain uses TRBV2 with TRBJ2-1; 7 positions agree with TRBD2. Germline V lookup: CDR1 SNHLY, CDR2 FYNNEI. V lost 5 bases and J lost 3; bases outside the gene matches: 7. The CDR3 loop spans 15 amino acids. The CDR3 sequence: CASSRSAGVYNEQFF. The CDR3 bases are TGTGCCAGCAGTCGGAGCGCGGGAGTCTACAATGAGCAGTTCTTC.

Details on this clone: The junction departs from germline at one end; a sequencing error may be responsible. The V call is TRBV5-4, the J call TRBJ1-3, with D unresolved. This CDR3 spans 15 amino acids. The germline V gene encodes CDR1 SGHNT and CDR2 YYREEE (reference sequence). The CDR3 region has the DNA TGTGCCAGCAGGCCTGGAGGAAGCTCTGGAACCACCATATATTTT. Its translation is CASRPGGSSGTTIYF. Full variable domain (missing parts from reference TRBV5-4 and TRBJ1-3): ETGVTQSPTHLIKTRGQQVTLRCSSQSGHNTVSWYQQALGQGPQFIFQYYREEENGRGNFPPRFSGLQFPNYSSELNVNALELDDSALYLCASRPGGSSGTTIYFGEGSWLTVV.

The rearrangement uses TRBV27 and TRBJ2-2; 9 bases match TRBD1. The CDR3 spans 15 residues. Looked up from germline, CDR1 is MNHEY and CDR2 is SMNVEV (reference sequence). V was pared by 1 base and J by 6 bases, with 3 bases of the junction left unmatched. CDR3 nucleotides: TGTGCCAGCAGTTTATGGGGACAGGGCTCCGGGGAGCTGTTTTTT. This sequence encodes CASSLWGQGSGELFF.

With respect to this clone: The same CDR3 can be traced to other DNA sequences in this sample. The rearrangement joins TRBV5-1 to TRBJ2-5, with a possible D match to TRBD1 (6 bases). The V end was cut by 0 bases, the J end by 1 base, with 10 bases between. CDR3 length equals 15 residues. Germline lookup yields CDR1 SGHRS and CDR2 YFSETQ. For the CDR3, the DNA is TGCGCCAGCAGCTTGGGGGGACAAACCCAAGAGACCCAGTACTTC. It is translated as CASSLGGQTQETQYF.

The J gene is TRBJ2-7, the V gene TRBV5-4; 9 positions match TRBD2. Per the germline V gene, CDR1 is SGHNT and CDR2 is YYREEE (reference sequence). The trim removed 1 base at V and 3 bases at J, leaving 5 bases unmatched. CDR3 size: 15 residues. The CDR3 loop reads CASSLKKAGGYEQYF. For the CDR3, the DNA is TGTGCCAGCAGCTTGAAGAAAGCGGGAGGCTACGAGCAGTACTTC.

This clone was seen only a few times. The V call is TRBV11-2, the J call TRBJ1-2; tentative D call: TRBD1 (5 bases). This CDR3 contains 11 residues. The germline CDR1 and CDR2 sequences are SGHAT and FQNNGV. Trimming cost V 4 bases and J 13 bases, with 13 bases left between them. The DNA for the CDR3 is TGTGCCAGCAGCTATCCGGGACGCCCCACCTTC. Its translation is CASSYPGRPTF.

A remark on this clone: Sequence at one end of the junction differs from germline and may be a read error. The chain has TRBV7-7 and TRBJ1-4; D not certain. Looked up from germline, CDR1 is SSHAT and CDR2 is FNYEAQ (reference sequence). The CDR3 sequence is 13 residues long. CDR3 DNA sequence: TGTGCTAGCAGCTTAGGAACTAATGAAAAACTGTTTTTT. It yields the protein CASSLGTNEKLFF.

The rearrangement joins TRBV6-5 to TRBJ1-3; D is undetermined. CDR3 length: 16 amino acids. Germline values: CDR1 MNHEY, CDR2 SVGAGI. V lost 0 bases and J lost 0, with 9 bases in between. Written as DNA, the CDR3 is TGTGCCAGCAGTTACTCAGGAGATCACTCTGGAAACACCATATATTTT. Amino acids: CASSYSGDHSGNTIYF.

The chain links TRBV6-1 to TRBJ1-5; D perhaps matches TRBD1 (6 bases). Germline V CDR1 and CDR2: MNHNS, SASEGT. The CDR3 consists of 14 residues. V was cut by 7 bases and J by 5 bases, with 15 bases left in between. CDR3 amino acids: CASTYLDSDQPQHF. The DNA of the CDR3 is TGTGCCAGCACGTACCTGGACAGTGATCAGCCCCAGCATTTT.

The chain carries TRBV18 and TRBJ2-7, with 9 positions matching TRBD1. This CDR3 has 15 amino acids. The germline gives CDR1 KGHSH, CDR2 LQKENI. With 5 bases clipped from V and 2 bases from J, the junction kept 7 bases outside the gene matches. This chain's CDR3 is CASSYGQGSTYEQYF. The CDR3 nucleotides are TGTGCCAGCTCATATGGACAGGGGAGCACCTACGAGCAGTACTTC.

This chain connects TRBV5-4 to TRBJ2-5; D may match TRBD1 or TRBD2 (5 bases each). The V end lost 0 bases, the J end lost 5 bases, and 11 bases lay between the germline ends. Germline CDR1 SGHNT, CDR2 YYREEE (reference sequence). This CDR3 is 14 amino acids long. As DNA, the CDR3 is TGTGCCAGCAGCTTGGCCGGGACGACGGAGACCCAGTACTTC. Translation gives CASSLAGTTETQYF. The whole variable domain, filled in from reference TRBV5-4 and TRBJ2-5, reads ETGVTQSPTHLIKTRGQQVTLRCSSQSGHNTVSWYQQALGQGPQFIFQYYREEENGRGNFPPRFSGLQFPNYSSELNVNALELDDSALYLCASSLAGTTETQYFGPGTRLLVL.

The rearrangement joins TRBV4-2 to TRBJ2-3, with TRBD2 as a possible D gene (5 bases). The V and J ends lost 3 bases and 1 base respectively, with 20 bases between them. This CDR3 is 18 amino acids long. Germline values: CDR1 LGHNA, CDR2 YNFKEQ. The CDR3 sequence is CASSQVPPRKAGTDTQYF. The DNA for the CDR3 is TGTGCCAGCAGCCAGGTGCCCCCGAGAAAAGCGGGCACAGATACGCAGTATTTT.